These T cell receptor beta chains were read from a single sample in a study of blood T cells in healthy people across ages. TCRdb recomputed calls from the 5' RACE reads with MiXCR, one row per CDR3 protein. The table has fewer than 1.5 million distinct CDR3 sequences, approximately 40% seen once; the top ten hold 7.9%. The specimen was blood. The receptor source for this set is a young woman in good health. The conserved cysteine and the conserved F or W are not part of the CDR3 here. The D gene is left open where the match is weak.

d_call v_call cdr3_aa
TRBD1 TRBV28 ASSSGQGPEVYEQY
NA TRBV6-1 ASSPIVDYSYT
NA TRBV20-1 TLRGVGDGETQY
NA TRBV11-2 ASSLELRTYEQY
TRBD1 TRBV29-1 SVAETGGAGVTEAF
NA TRBV4-2 ASSLPGGSSYEQY
NA TRBV3-1 ASSQGHLEAF
NA TRBV7-2 ASSPPPVGLPDTQY
NA TRBV6-6 ASSGSGRRQPQH
NA TRBV20-1 SASGNADTQY
TRBD1 TRBV12-3/TRBV12-4 ASSYGPRDRSTAF
NA TRBV5-1 ASSLGVSNQPQH
NA TRBV27 ASSLGDSQF
NA TRBV6-1 ASSSGGEDYGYT
TRBD2 TRBV5-1 ASSLSGTSGIFEQF
NA TRBV7-9 ATSTGGRATEAF
NA TRBV25-1 ASSEYGGEVQETQF
TRBD2 TRBV6-6 ASSSGQRGDYNEQF
TRBD2 TRBV20-1 SARPSGGGFYEQY
NA TRBV15 ATSSNYEQF
TRBD1 TRBV5-1 ASSKRTGAGANVLT
TRBD1 TRBV2 ASHATGAVTGELF
NA TRBV4-1 ASSQGWVLAGSNYNEQF
NA TRBV7-9 ASSLTRAEQF
NA TRBV10-3 AIRDWAANSYNEQF
NA TRBV7-9 ASSFYSSSEETQY
TRBD2 TRBV20-1 SAPTSGGKETQY
NA TRBV9 ASSVESDMRQY
NA TRBV6-4 ASSEGAKGANVLT
TRBD1 TRBV10-3 AIRGDSSVSDSYEQY
NA TRBV14 ASSPVGRGGYNEQY
TRBD1 TRBV7-9 ASSLGDRGSQETQY
NA TRBV12-3/TRBV12-4 ASSFVVRGLLLVTDEQF
TRBD2 TRBV24-1 ATSDSGRAFNEQF
NA TRBV7-9 ASSLVSAGTQY
NA TRBV4-1 ASSQSRTVLNTEAF
TRBD2 TRBV11-2 ASSAQRTSGREVNEQF
TRBD1 TRBV6-6 ASSPRSPGTGQETQY
TRBD1 TRBV2 ASRVGQANYGYT
TRBD2 TRBV7-2 ASSFVAGGGSTDTQY
TRBD2 TRBV12-3/TRBV12-4 ASSYAREHYNEQF
TRBD2 TRBV12-3/TRBV12-4 ASSLMSGSPYEQY
NA TRBV20-1 SALGAGGETQY
NA TRBV7-9 ASSLGSTPNQPQH
NA TRBV11-2 ASSLPSVDTQY
NA TRBV3-1 ASSQEVGLGRSSGYT
NA TRBV12-3/TRBV12-4 ASSLAHVTYEQY
NA TRBV24-1 ATASGARGWQETQY
NA TRBV5-1 ASSLDTPMNSPLH
NA TRBV5-1 ARSFEIYNEQY
NA TRBV4-2 ASRHNRDLNSPLH
NA TRBV9 ASSGEAAANYGYT
NA TRBV19 ASRRLRAGSGNEQF
TRBD1 TRBV28 ASSATGGTDTQY
NA TRBV5-1 ASSRPLGLQETQY
TRBD2 TRBV29-1 SVEEFGAGPADTQY
NA TRBV5-8 ASSLLEADTQY
TRBD1 TRBV10-3 AILQQGAGEQY
TRBD2 TRBV7-9 ASSQGLAGDSQY
NA TRBV13 ASSLFSSARNEQF